This paragraph reports one T cell receptor beta chain. Which antigen it targets is not known. Within one base of it there is no much larger clone, and no base qualities were kept. The immunoSEQ Assay, a bias-controlled multiplex PCR, was used to amplify TCRbeta CDR3 regions from genomic DNA. The authors' analysis ran thus. The number of nucleated cells in each sample was estimated from the amplification of reference gene primers within the assay. Sequence reads were collapsed and filtered to measure the absolute abundance of every unique TCRbeta CDR3 rearrangement. For each sample, productive Simpson clonality was calculated as the square root of Simpson's diversity index over productive rearrangements. Not all clones reach the TCRdb copy of this immuneACCESS table, which keeps in-frame sequences only. Checked studies attribute under half of the gap to unresolved V genes and leave the rest unexplained. For V, J and clone size, that table is used; D and trimming come from the DNA. The sample table shows approximately 100,000 clones, and around 89% are seen once. The top ten constitute around 1.1% of the sample.

Each collaborating institution followed its own protocols to collect whole blood in K2EDTA tubes. For TCRbeta analysis, collaborators shipped samples as frozen whole blood, isolated PBMCs, or DNA extracted from either of those sample types. The data are from a study of blood T cell repertoires in COVID-19 (dated by TCRdb to the early 2020s). Some background on the complete study: Samples covering the acute and convalescent phases of COVID-19 were provided by collaborators in the United States, Italy and Spain. The prospective study material was composed of cDNA or gDNA derived from T cells, B-cell-depleted T cells, or PBMCs. The dataset comprised deeply sampled blood TCRbeta repertoires from subjects exposed to, actively infected with, or recovered from COVID-19. A freely available public database, intended as a resource for researchers studying the immune response to SARS-CoV-2, is where the repertoires were released. The samples were drawn from the first 160 participants of the ongoing ImmuneRACE study and from 1,254 subjects provided by 6 global collaborators. Nearly every sample came with metadata listing a de-identified subject ID, COVID-19 status, age in years and sex. Where available, HLA class I and class II types were taken from metadata supplied by the sample provider and were not determined by assay-based typing. What the work shows at the level of the full study, not this receptor alone: How much clinical and demographic metadata was included differed by source and by participant, and the metadata was provided uncurated.

According to the germline V gene, CDR1 reads SGHRS and CDR2 reads YFSETQ. Ends trimmed: V by 4 bases, J by 5 bases; bases unmatched to a gene: 9. Counted from cysteine to phenylalanine, this CDR3 has 15 amino acids. CDR3 DNA is the only sequence kept; it has 45 bases, read in frame from the first base. The material sequenced was peripheral blood. The chain employs TRBV5-1 and TRBJ1-1, with 9 middle bases fitting TRBD1. This receptor was identified in a human donor in a cohort sampled during active COVID-19. The CDR3 protein is CASSGTGQGRTEAFF. The DNA sequence is given as TGCGCCAGCAGCGGAACGGGACAGGGAAGGACTGAAGCTTTCTTT.